These 31 T cell receptor beta chains originate from one sample sequenced in a study of vaccination effects on CD4 cells after COVID-19. Isolating CD4+ T cells followed approximately ten days of culture. The person had a PCR-confirmed SARS-CoV-2 infection during March to December 2020. The participants, recipients of two vaccine doses, got either BNT162b2 or mRNA-1273. Here immunoSEQ multiplex PCR was the method, and the copy in TCRdb shows in-frame clones only, minus some. The table includes approximately 40,000 clones, 76% detected once. These receptors are not linked to any known antigen. The material was CD4+ T cells from PBMCs cultured without peptide, obtained after COVID-19 vaccination. Source of these receptors: a human donor who had a prior SARS-CoV-2 infection.

V is TRBV2 and J is TRBJ2-5, with 8 bases fitting TRBD2. CDR3 length equals 15 residues. Trimming took 3 bases from V and 5 from J; bases not matched to a gene: 8. Per germline, CDR1 SNHLY and CDR2 FYNNEI. This CDR3 is CASSDGAGGTETQYF. Written as DNA, the CDR3 is TGTGCCAGCAGTGACGGGGCGGGGGGTACGGAGACCCAGTACTTC. The full variable domain, rest sourced from reference TRBV2 and TRBJ2-5, is EPEVTQTPSHQVTQMGQEVILRCVPISNHLYFYWYRQILGQKVEFLVSFYNNEISEKSEIFDDQFSVERPDGSNFTLKIRSTKLEDSAMYFCASSDGAGGTETQYFGPGTRLLVL.

The chain couples TRBV11-2 to TRBJ1-1; TRBD1 agrees at 7 bases. This CDR3 contains 14 residues. Germline V gives CDR1 SGHAT, CDR2 FQNNGV. The V and J ends lost 2 bases and 0 bases, in that order; junction bases with no gene match: 0. The CDR3 DNA reads TGTGCCAGCAGCTTACAGGGGGTGAACACTGAAGCTTTCTTT. Translated: CASSLQGVNTEAFF.

This clone was detected only once. The V and J genes are TRBV3-1 (or the pseudogene TRBV3-2) and TRBJ2-3; D might be TRBD2 (5 bases). The germline V and J ends were trimmed by 0 bases and 1 base, with 11 bases remaining between them. Germline CDR1 is LGHDT and CDR2 is YNNKEL (reference sequence). This CDR3 region has 16 residues. CDR3: CASSQDYELGTDTQYF. CDR3 sequence (DNA): TGTGCCAGCAGCCAAGATTATGAACTAGGCACAGATACGCAGTATTTT.

The chain carries TRBV9 and TRBJ1-2; 10 bases are shared with TRBD1. The CDR3 length is 16 residues. Germline-derived CDR1 and CDR2 are SGDLS and YYNGEE. Trimming removed 4 bases from V and 5 bases from J; junction bases left unmatched: 11. Here the CDR3 DNA reads TGTGCCAGCAGCTTTAGTCCGGGACAGGGGCTTTATGGCTACACCTTC. Translating gives CASSFSPGQGLYGYTF.

This rearrangement joins TRBV6-6 to TRBJ2-5; D remains ambiguous. V was pared by 6 bases and J by 1 base, with 12 bases between. The CDR3 totals 14 residues. Germline lookup yields CDR1 MNHNY and CDR2 SVGAGI (reference sequence). CDR3 in DNA: TGTGCCAGCAGAGGATTAGGCCCCCAAGAGACCCAGTACTTC. It codes for CASRGLGPQETQYF.

This chain connects TRBV5-1 to TRBJ1-2; 10 bases agree with TRBD1. After removal of 0 bases from V and 7 bases from J, the junction contained 3 bases not matched to a gene. Looked up from germline, CDR1 is SGHRS and CDR2 is YFSETQ. The CDR3 length is 14 residues. The CDR3 DNA is TGCGCCAGCAGCTTGGGACAGGGGGCGAGTGGCTACACCTTC. Amino acid sequence: CASSLGQGASGYTF.

This clone has a single count. The chain has TRBV29-1 and TRBJ1-4; perhaps TRBD1 as D (5 bases). CDR1 and CDR2 (germline): SQVTM, ANQGSEA. This CDR3 is built from 14 residues. V was trimmed by 7 bases and J by 6 bases, leaving 18 bases between them. The CDR3 DNA reads TGCAGCGGCGGGGTGAGGGGTGGGGATGAAAAACTGTTTTTT. This encodes CSGGVRGGDEKLFF.

The chain couples TRBV5-1 to TRBJ2-7; 10 bases agree with TRBD2. V shed 0 bases, J shed 4 bases, and the junction held 7 bases outside the gene matches. Germline V gene lookup returns CDR1 SGHRS and CDR2 YFSETQ. The CDR3 consists of 16 residues. CDR3 protein: CASSLGGSGGSYEQYF. In DNA, the CDR3 is TGCGCCAGCAGCTTGGGAGGTAGCGGGGGGTCATACGAGCAGTACTTC.

This clone turned up a few times. J is TRBJ1-2 and V is TRBV7-9; maybe TRBD1 (6 bases). Per the germline V gene, CDR1 is SEHNR and CDR2 is FQNEAQ (reference sequence). The CDR3 is 14 residues long. V was cut by 1 base and J by 10 bases, with 16 bases left in between. In DNA form, the CDR3 reads TGTGCCAGCAGCTTAGAAGGGGGGGGTCTACACTACACCTTC. Translated: CASSLEGGGLHYTF.

The chain links TRBV7-2 to TRBJ2-3, with TRBD2 as a possible D gene (5 bases). This CDR3 is 13 amino acids long. CDR1 SGHTA and CDR2 FQGNSA come from the germline V gene. V shed 5 bases and J shed 5 bases, with 11 bases lying between them. CDR3 in amino acids: CASSPERGDTQYF. The DNA of the CDR3 is TGTGCCAGCAGCCCCGAACGGGGAGATACGCAGTATTTT.

The chain joins TRBV7-2 to TRBJ2-5; 8 positions match TRBD1. The CDR3 runs to 14 residues. The germline gives CDR1 SGHTA, CDR2 FQGNSA. The junction had 4 bases not matched to a gene; V was cut back by 5 bases and J by 2 bases. CDR3 sequence: CASSLDRAQETQYF. CDR3 DNA: TGTGCCAGCAGCCTGGACAGGGCACAAGAGACCCAGTACTTC.

J is TRBJ2-7 and V is TRBV7-2, with D perhaps TRBD2 (6 bases). This CDR3 has 14 amino acids. Germline CDR1 and CDR2: SGHTA and FQGNSA. V was trimmed by 3 bases and J by 6 bases, leaving 15 bases between them. The DNA of the CDR3 is TGTGCCAGCAGCTTTCAACGGGGGTGGGGCGAGCAGTACTTC. This gives the protein CASSFQRGWGEQYF.

This clone is a singleton in its sample. This chain joins TRBV30 and TRBJ2-7; TRBD1 matches at 7 bases. CDR3 size: 13 residues. Germline CDR1 reads GTSNPN; CDR2 reads SVGIG (reference sequence). J gave up 4 bases and V 5 bases, and 8 bases lay outside the gene matches. CDR3 region: CAWGRGPRYEQYF. In nucleotides, the CDR3 is TGTGCCTGGGGAAGGGGGCCTCGGTACGAGCAGTACTTC.

This sequence joins TRBV27 and TRBJ2-4; D possibly corresponds to TRBD2 (6 bases). This CDR3 is built from 19 residues. V lost 8 bases, J lost 1 base, and 27 bases lay in between. Germline V lookup: CDR1 MNHEY, CDR2 SMNVEV (reference sequence). The CDR3 loop reads CASLSVASGGEGAKNIQYF. The CDR3 DNA follows: TGTGCCAGCCTTTCTGTTGCCTCCGGGGGAGAGGGCGCCAAAAACATTCAGTACTTC.

This clone was found a few times. The chain uses TRBV10-3 and TRBJ1-4; 10 bases fit TRBD1. V dropped 6 bases and J dropped 3; count of bases not matched to a gene: 4. The CDR3 consists of 15 residues. In germline, CDR1 is ENHRY, CDR2 SYGVKD. This chain's CDR3 is CAISSTGGSNEKLFF. CDR3 DNA sequence: TGTGCCATCAGCTCGACAGGGGGCTCTAATGAAAAACTGTTTTTT.

The chain combines TRBV5-4 with TRBJ2-1; 9 bases agree with TRBD1. J was trimmed by 4 bases and V by 5 bases; bases with no gene match: 4. Germline values: CDR1 SGHNT, CDR2 YYREEE (reference sequence). This CDR3 is built from 14 residues. The CDR3 region is CASRDRGSYNEQFF. The CDR3 DNA reads TGTGCCAGCAGGGACAGGGGTTCTTACAATGAGCAGTTCTTC.

The gene calls are TRBV7-3 and TRBJ2-1; 8 bases fit TRBD2. This CDR3 has 15 residues. Germline CDR1 and CDR2: SGHTA and FQGTGA. V shed 2 bases, J shed 9 bases, and the junction held 9 bases outside the gene matches. The CDR3 loop reads CASSLGTRSFREQFF. CDR3 nucleotides: TGTGCCAGCAGCTTAGGGACTAGATCCTTCCGTGAGCAGTTCTTC.

This chain joins TRBV13 and TRBJ1-1, with 8 nucleotides matching TRBD1. Per the germline V gene, CDR1 is PRHDT and CDR2 is FYEKMQ (reference sequence). Unmatched junction bases numbered 2, after V lost 3 bases and J lost 5 bases. The CDR3 extends over 13 amino acids. DNA for the CDR3: TGTGCCAGCAGCTTCAGGGGGCGAACTGAAGCTTTCTTT. Protein sequence: CASSFRGRTEAFF.

With respect to this clone: Germline is not matched at one junction end, which may reflect a read error. V and J are TRBV7-6 and TRBJ2-7, with a tentative D call TRBD1 (5 bases). This CDR3 spans 16 amino acids. CDR1 and CDR2 from the germline V gene are SGHVS and FNYEAQ. The CDR3 region is CASSRQGPGNSHEQYF. The CDR3 region has the DNA TGTGCCAGCAGCCGTCAAGGTCCAGGGAACTCCCACGAGCAGTACTTC. Using reference TRBV7-6 and TRBJ2-7 for the parts outside the CDR3, the full variable domain is GAGVSQSPRYKVTKRGQDVALRCDPISGHVSLYWYRQALGQGPEFLTYFNYEAQQDKSGLPNDRFSAERPEGSISTLTIQRTEQRDSAMYRCASSRQGPGNSHEQYFGPGTRLTVT.

The rearrangement uses TRBV7-3 and TRBJ1-1; D is unclear. The CDR3 is made up of 14 amino acids. The V end lost 1 base, the J end lost 4 bases, and 10 bases lay between the germline ends. Germline CDR1 and CDR2: SGHTA and FQGTGA. The CDR3 loop is CASSLNAPSTEAFF. CDR3 nucleotide sequence: TGTGCCAGCAGCTTAAATGCACCTAGCACTGAAGCTTTCTTT.

The chain has TRBV11-3 and TRBJ2-5; 8 nucleotides line up with TRBD1. V lost 5 bases and J lost 5; bases outside the gene matches: 13. Per germline, CDR1 SGHNT and CDR2 YENEEA. The CDR3 has 16 residues. The CDR3 spells CASSLGLQGAWETQYF. Written as DNA, the CDR3 is TGTGCCAGCAGCCTGGGTCTGCAGGGGGCTTGGGAGACCCAGTACTTC.

This chain links TRBV12-5 with TRBJ2-3; 7 nucleotides agree with TRBD2. The junction had 11 bases not matched to a gene; V was cut back by 5 bases and J by 0 bases. The CDR3 spans 17 residues. Germline CDR1 and CDR2: LGHNT and FRNRAP. CDR3 sequence (DNA): TGTGCTAGTGGTCGGATATTACGGGAGGTAAGCACAGATACGCAGTATTTT. Amino acid sequence: CASGRILREVSTDTQYF.

This clone was picked up one time. The J gene is TRBJ2-5, the V gene TRBV18; tentative D call: TRBD2 (6 bases). The ends were cut back, 3 bases at V and 2 bases at J, with 10 bases in the middle. CDR3 length: 14 amino acids. The germline V gene has CDR1 KGHSH and CDR2 LQKENI. CDR3 amino acids: CASSPIADQETQYF. For the CDR3, the DNA is TGTGCCAGCTCACCGATAGCGGATCAAGAGACCCAGTACTTC.

V usage is TRBV5-6 and J usage is TRBJ2-7, with TRBD2 matching 9 bases. J lost 0 bases, V lost 3 bases, and 4 bases had no gene match. The CDR3 totals 15 residues. Germline loops: CDR1 SGHDT, CDR2 YYEEEE. DNA of the CDR3: TGTGCCAGCAGCTCGTGGACTAGCGCCTCCTACGAGCAGTACTTC. It specifies CASSSWTSASYEQYF. The full variable domain, completed using reference TRBV5-6 and TRBJ2-7, is DAGVTQSPTHLIKTRGQQVTLRCSPKSGHDTVSWYQQALGQGPQFIFQYYEEEERQRGNFPDRFSGHQFPNYSSELNVNALLLGDSALYLCASSSWTSASYEQYFGPGTRLTVT.

The gene calls are TRBV5-1 and TRBJ1-3; no definite D call. With 0 bases removed from V and 0 bases from J, the gap between germline ends came to 10 bases. Germline CDR1 SGHRS, CDR2 YFSETQ. This CDR3 is 16 amino acids long. The CDR3 bases are TGCGCCAGCAGCTTGGATCCCCTCGACTCTGGAAACACCATATATTTT. Translation: CASSLDPLDSGNTIYF.

V gene TRBV5-1 combines with J gene TRBJ2-5; D is uncertain. V was shortened by 5 bases and J by 5 bases, with 19 bases between the two germline ends. The germline CDR1 and CDR2 sequences are SGHRS and YFSETQ. This CDR3 region has 15 residues. CDR3 protein: CASSSSDPMGETQYF. The CDR3 bases are TGCGCCAGCAGTTCGTCCGACCCAATGGGGGAGACCCAGTACTTC. The full variable domain, in which reference TRBV5-1 and TRBJ2-5 provide the parts outside the CDR3, is KAGVTQTPRYLIKTRGQQVTLSCSPISGHRSVSWYQQTPGQGLQFLFEYFSETQRNKGNFPGRFSGRQFSNSRSEMNVSTLELGDSALYLCASSSSDPMGETQYFGPGTRLLVL.

There are a few counts of this clone. The chain has TRBV7-2 and TRBJ1-6, with 7 positions matching TRBD1. CDR1 and CDR2 (germline): SGHTA, FQGNSA. This CDR3 region has 15 residues. The ends lost 0 bases at V and 4 bases at J; junction bases unmatched: 0. This CDR3 reads CASSLAGQYNSPLHF. Written as DNA, the CDR3 is TGTGCCAGCAGCTTAGCGGGACAGTATAATTCACCCCTCCACTTT.

The V call is TRBV5-1, the J call TRBJ2-3, with D perhaps matching TRBD1 or TRBD2 (5 bases each). From germline, CDR1 is SGHRS and CDR2 YFSETQ. Trimming left V 2 bases short and J 2 bases short, with 15 bases between. This CDR3 spans 16 amino acids. This chain's CDR3 is CASSLAAGTDTDTQYF. The CDR3 DNA follows: TGCGCCAGCAGCTTAGCCGCCGGGACGGACACAGATACGCAGTATTTT.

The rearrangement uses TRBV21-1 and TRBJ1-1; the table gives TRBD1 as D, unverified against the DNA. TRBV21-1 is a pseudogene locus. This CDR3 is built from 17 residues. The CDR3 coding sequence is TGTGCCAGCACCGACCCCACAGGGACGGTGGGGACCACTGAAGCTTTCTTT. It translates to CASTDPTGTVGTTEAFF.

This clone appeared a few times. The V call is TRBV5-1, the J call TRBJ2-5, with 8 bases matching TRBD2. The CDR3 totals 15 residues. V shed 4 bases and J 2 bases; nucleotides not matched to a gene: 7. Germline V CDR1 and CDR2: SGHRS, YFSETQ. The CDR3 DNA is TGCGCCAGCAGCCCGGGACTAGTAACTCAAGAGACCCAGTACTTC. Its translation: CASSPGLVTQETQYF.

The J gene is TRBJ2-5, the V gene TRBV24-1; D is ambiguous. This CDR3 has 15 amino acids. Germline loops: CDR1 KGHDR, CDR2 SFDVKD. Trimming took off 1 base at V and 2 bases at J, with 10 bases between the two ends. The CDR3 nucleotides read TGTGCCACCAGTGATTTCCGGGCAGGACAAGAGACCCAGTACTTC. Translating gives CATSDFRAGQETQYF.